This TCR beta chain is from a study of patients and donors after allogeneic stem cell transplantation. From the RT-PCR reads, TCRdb called clonotypes with MiXCR, one entry per CDR3 protein. The sample includes roughly 180,000 distinct CDR3 sequences, roughly two fifths seen only once; the top ten take about 30%. This sequence was found in a human donor who was either an allogeneic HSCT recipient or a stem cell or donor lymphocyte infusion donor (not recorded which). It is not recorded whose cells these are; they may come from a transplant donor. Material for sequencing was blood, either unsorted or a sorted T cell fraction (not recorded which).

The CDR3 protein is CASSFGFNTEAFF. The CDR3, as DNA: TGTGCCAGCAGCTTCGGCTTTAACACTGAAGCTTTCTTT. The V gene is TRBV7-2, the J gene TRBJ1-1; D not certain. The CDR3 has 13 amino acids. The V end was cut by 3 bases, the J end by 2 bases, with 7 bases between. Germline CDR1 SGHTA, CDR2 FQGNSA. Using reference TRBV7-2 and TRBJ1-1 for the parts outside the CDR3, the full variable domain is GAGVSQSPSNKVTEKGKDVELRCDPISGHTALYWYRQSLGQGLEFLIYFQGNSAPDKSGLPSDRFSAERTGGSVSTLTIQRTQQEDSAVYLCASSFGFNTEAFFGQGTRLTVV.